This paragraph covers one TCR beta chain sequence. The antigen is unknown. TCRdb keeps only in-frame clones here, not all; method: immunoSEQ multiplex PCR. Of around 90,000 clones listed, roughly 84% are singletons. The data stem from a study of cytomegalovirus exposure and HLA in healthy donors. Per the germline V gene, CDR1 is SGDLS and CDR2 is YYNGEE. There are 12 residues in the CDR3. Between the trimmed V and J ends, which lost 4 bases and 4 bases, there was a span of 7 bases. General study findings and limits: It was confirmed in vitro that a few of the CMV-associated chains were specific for CMV antigens.

J is TRBJ2-3 and V is TRBV9; D possibly corresponds to TRBD2 (5 bases). This TCR was sampled from a woman between 18 and 30 years old in good health and CMV-seropositive. Sequencing used PBMCs. The CDR3 loop reads CASSPGADTQYF. CDR3 bases: TGTGCCAGCAGCCCCGGGGCAGATACGCAGTATTTT.